The next 31 T cell receptor beta chains were all read from a single sample in a study of CD8+CD57+ T cells in acquired aplastic anemia. TCR beta VDJ combinations and CDR3 sequences were profiled from genomic DNA. One entry per CDR3 protein results from TCRdb running MiXCR on the reads. The sample has 100,000 to 150,000 distinct CDR3 sequences, more than 35% seen once. Specimen: sorted CD4+, CD8+, or CD8+CD57+ T cells (not recorded which) from PBMCs. Every receptor here comes from a human donor in good health, serving as a control.

For this clonotype: Because the CDR3 is missing its conserved closing phenylalanine or tryptophan, this is likely a read error. The rearrangement links TRBV5-6 to TRBJ2-6, with D perhaps TRBD2 (7 bases). Per germline, CDR1 SGHDT and CDR2 YYEEEE. With 1 base removed from V and 0 bases from J, the gap between germline ends came to 14 bases. There are 18 residues in the CDR3. CDR3 nucleotides: TGTGCCAGCAGCTTGATGGCGGGGGCCCCCTCTGGGGCCAACGTCCTGACTTCC. Amino acids: CASSLMAGAPSGANVLTS.

This clonotype was counted ten times or more. The chain uses TRBV7-9 and TRBJ1-2; tentatively, D is TRBD1 (5 bases). V shed 1 base and J shed 2 bases, with 14 bases lying between them. This CDR3 is 16 amino acids long. Per the germline V gene, CDR1 is SEHNR and CDR2 is FQNEAQ (reference sequence). Written as DNA, the CDR3 is TGTGCCAGCAGCTTAGTCGGGACGACGGTAAACTATGGCTACACCTTC. It is translated as CASSLVGTTVNYGYTF.

This clonotype was picked up many times. V gene TRBV20-1 combines with J gene TRBJ2-2; 8 positions agree with TRBD1. This CDR3 region has 14 residues. Germline CDR1 reads DFQATT; CDR2 reads SNEGSKA (reference sequence). V shed 2 bases and J 4 bases; nucleotides not matched to a gene: 3. In DNA form, the CDR3 reads TGCAGTGCTAGATTCACAGGGGGCACCGGGGAGCTGTTTTTT. Amino acid sequence: CSARFTGGTGELFF.

There are many counts of this clonotype. The chain joins TRBV6-2 or TRBV6-3 to TRBJ1-2; tentative D call: TRBD1 (5 bases). CDR3 length: 12 residues. V lost 2 bases, J lost 5 bases, and 6 bases lay in between. The germline gives CDR1 MNHEY, CDR2 SVGEGT. The CDR3 DNA sequence: TGTGCCAGCAGTTACAAGGGGTATGGCTACACCTTC. The encoded protein is CASSYKGYGYTF.

This clonotype showed up many times. V gene TRBV11-2 combines with J gene TRBJ2-5; 9 bases match TRBD2. This CDR3 is built from 16 residues. J was trimmed by 0 bases and V by 2 bases; bases with no gene match: 4. Per the germline V gene, CDR1 is SGHAT and CDR2 is FQNNGV. CDR3 loop: CASSLNAGGDQETQYF. The CDR3 DNA is TGTGCCAGCAGCTTAAATGCGGGAGGGGACCAAGAGACCCAGTACTTC.

This clonotype was seen ten or more times. J is TRBJ2-5 and V is TRBV9; D is perhaps TRBD1 (6 bases). The CDR3 totals 14 residues. Germline values: CDR1 SGDLS, CDR2 YYNGEE. V was trimmed by 3 bases and J by 5 bases, leaving 14 bases between them. The CDR3 bases are TGTGCCAGCAGCGCAGGACAGAGCGTGGAGACCCAGTACTTC. Its protein product is CASSAGQSVETQYF.

This clonotype occurred many times. V is TRBV19 and J is TRBJ1-2; 7 bases map to TRBD1. CDR1 and CDR2 from the germline V gene are LNHDA and SQIVND (reference sequence). The CDR3 runs 13 residues. The ends lost 10 bases at V and 2 bases at J; junction bases unmatched: 7. CDR3 amino acids: CATKLGGNYGYTF. Here the CDR3 DNA reads TGTGCCACGAAGTTAGGGGGCAACTATGGCTACACCTTC.

This clonotype was picked up many times. The chain uses TRBV5-5 and TRBJ1-2; TRBD1 matches 7 bases. CDR1 and CDR2 (germline): SGHKS, YYEKEE (reference sequence). After removal of 3 bases from V and 8 bases from J, the junction contained 4 bases not matched to a gene. The CDR3 contains 12 residues. The CDR3 sequence: CASSWDSYGYTF. CDR3 nucleotide sequence: TGTGCCAGCAGCTGGGACAGTTACGGCTACACCTTC. The full variable domain, completed using reference TRBV5-5 and TRBJ1-2, is DAGVTQSPTHLIKTRGQQVTLRCSPISGHKSVSWYQQVLGQGPQFIFQYYEKEERGRGNFPDRFSARQFPNYSSELNVNALLLGDSALYLCASSWDSYGYTFGSGTRLTVV.

The chain has TRBV20-1 and TRBJ1-5; 8 bases align to TRBD1. The germline V gene encodes CDR1 DFQATT and CDR2 SNEGSKA (reference sequence). The CDR3 covers 15 residues. V lost 4 bases and J lost 2; bases outside the gene matches: 7. CDR3 nucleotide sequence: TGCAGTGCTATAGGCAGGGGGCTCGGCAATCAGCCCCAGCATTTT. This sequence encodes CSAIGRGLGNQPQHF.

This clonotype was counted at least ten times. The V call is TRBV5-1, the J call TRBJ2-5; tentative D call: TRBD1 (6 bases). The germline gives CDR1 SGHRS, CDR2 YFSETQ. Trimming took off 5 bases at V and 5 bases at J, with 13 bases between the two ends. CDR3 length: 13 residues. Here the CDR3 reads CASRSTGWETQYF. In DNA, the CDR3 is TGCGCCAGCAGATCAACAGGGTGGGAGACCCAGTACTTC.

The rearrangement uses TRBV7-8 and TRBJ2-3, with D possibly TRBD1 on 5 matching bases. CDR1 and CDR2 from the germline V gene are SGHVS and FQNEAQ. The CDR3 runs to 14 residues. The V end was cut by 4 bases, the J end by 2 bases, with 10 bases between. CDR3 in amino acids: CASSSVRATDTQYF. In DNA, the CDR3 is TGTGCCAGCAGCTCCGTCAGGGCCACAGATACGCAGTATTTT.

This clonotype has ten or more counts. The V gene is TRBV19, the J gene TRBJ2-5; possible D gene TRBD2, 6 bases. The CDR3 is 13 residues long. Trimming cost V 8 bases and J 2 bases, with 12 bases left between them. Germline V lookup: CDR1 LNHDA, CDR2 SQIVND (reference sequence). CDR3 amino acids: CASGRRGQETQYF. The CDR3 DNA reads as TGTGCCAGTGGAAGGAGGGGACAAGAGACCCAGTACTTC.

The V and J genes are TRBV20-1 and TRBJ2-5; 13 bases line up with TRBD2. Germline lookup yields CDR1 DFQATT and CDR2 SNEGSKA (reference sequence). This CDR3 has 18 amino acids. Trimming removed 3 bases from V and 4 bases from J; junction bases left unmatched: 14. CDR3 DNA sequence: TGCAGTGCTAGTAGGGGACTAGCGGGGCCTGTTGTGTCAGAGACCCAGTACTTC. Protein product: CSASRGLAGPVVSETQYF.

This clonotype was detected a few times. This chain uses TRBV19 with TRBJ1-1; tentative D call: TRBD1 (5 bases). The V end lost 6 bases, the J end lost 11 bases, and 16 bases lay between the germline ends. Germline V gene lookup returns CDR1 LNHDA and CDR2 SQIVND (reference sequence). The CDR3 spans 12 residues. The CDR3 DNA sequence: TGTGCCAGTAGCAATAGGGGCGTTCATGCTTTCTTT. As protein: CASSNRGVHAFF. Drawing the rest from reference TRBV19 and TRBJ1-1, the complete variable domain is DGGITQSPKYLFRKEGQNVTLSCEQNLNHDAMYWYRQDPGQGLRLIYYSQIVNDFQKGDIAEGYSVSREKKESFPLTVTSAQKNPTAFYLCASSNRGVHAFFGQGTRLTVV.

This clonotype showed up many times. The rearrangement uses TRBV9 and TRBJ1-4, with D possibly TRBD1 on 6 matching bases. CDR3 length: 16 amino acids. Germline CDR1 is SGDLS and CDR2 is YYNGEE. The V end was cut by 2 bases, the J end by 4 bases, with 15 bases between. CDR3 bases: TGTGCCAGCAGCGTTGAATCCGGGGGCAATAATGAAAAACTGTTTTTT. Protein product: CASSVESGGNNEKLFF.

This rearrangement joins TRBV7-8 to TRBJ2-7, with D unclear. V shed 5 bases and J shed 4 bases, with 12 bases lying between them. Germline lookup yields CDR1 SGHVS and CDR2 FQNEAQ. The CDR3 is 13 residues long. The CDR3 region is CASSTRQAYEQYF. The CDR3, as DNA: TGTGCCAGCAGCACCCGCCAGGCGTACGAGCAGTACTTC.

This clonotype was recorded once. The chain joins TRBV2 to TRBJ2-1; D perhaps matches TRBD1 (6 bases). This CDR3 region has 13 residues. The germline V and J ends were trimmed by 6 bases and 4 bases, with 10 bases remaining between them. From germline, CDR1 is SNHLY and CDR2 FYNNEI. The CDR3 is CASRADSYNEQFF. CDR3 DNA sequence: TGTGCCAGCAGGGCGGACAGTTACAATGAGCAGTTCTTC. The full variable domain, completed using reference TRBV2 and TRBJ2-1, is EPEVTQTPSHQVTQMGQEVILRCVPISNHLYFYWYRQILGQKVEFLVSFYNNEISEKSEIFDDQFSVERPDGSNFTLKIRSTKLEDSAMYFCASRADSYNEQFFGPGTRLTVL.

This clonotype was recorded many times. The chain recombines TRBV5-1 with TRBJ2-7, with D tentatively TRBD2 (6 bases). This CDR3 contains 15 residues. V was cut by 0 bases and J by 2 bases, with 12 bases left in between. Germline values: CDR1 SGHRS, CDR2 YFSETQ. The CDR3 loop is CASSLAPAGPYEQYF. The CDR3 DNA is TGCGCCAGCAGCTTGGCTCCAGCGGGCCCCTACGAGCAGTACTTC. Filled out from reference TRBV5-1 and TRBJ2-7, the complete variable domain reads KAGVTQTPRYLIKTRGQQVTLSCSPISGHRSVSWYQQTPGQGLQFLFEYFSETQRNKGNFPGRFSGRQFSNSRSEMNVSTLELGDSALYLCASSLAPAGPYEQYFGPGTRLTVT.

Ten or more counts support this clonotype. Mismatch with germline at one junction end may stem from a read error. The CDR3 DNA reads as TGTGCCAGCAGCTTAGGACTAGCGGGAATGAATGAGCAGTTCTTC. Translated: CASSLGLAGMNEQFF. The chain links TRBV12-3 or TRBV12-4 to TRBJ2-1; 12 nucleotides line up with TRBD2. CDR3 length: 15 amino acids.

This clonotype has a count of ten or more. This chain links TRBV7-9 with TRBJ2-1; D gene unclear. The CDR3 contains 11 residues. Germline CDR1 reads SEHNR; CDR2 reads FQNEAQ (reference sequence). V lost 5 bases to trimming and J lost 8 bases, with 7 bases between them. The CDR3 loop is CASSDVDEQFF. The CDR3 DNA reads TGTGCCAGCAGCGACGTCGATGAGCAGTTCTTC.

This sequence joins TRBV10-3 and TRBJ2-2; tentatively, D is TRBD2 (5 bases). This CDR3 is built from 14 residues. CDR1 and CDR2 (germline): ENHRY, SYGVKD. V lost 11 bases to trimming and J lost 5 bases, with 18 bases between them. The CDR3 reads CAACPDSKTGELFF. The CDR3 bases are TGTGCCGCCTGCCCGGACTCCAAAACCGGGGAGCTGTTTTTT.

This clonotype was observed a few times. This chain connects TRBV29-1 to TRBJ2-7; D is unclear. The germline gives CDR1 SQVTM, CDR2 ANQGSEA. This CDR3 has 12 residues. Trimming pared 3 bases from V and 7 bases from J, leaving 13 bases between. The CDR3 here is CSVEVQYQEQYF. Written as DNA, the CDR3 is TGCAGCGTTGAGGTACAGTATCAGGAGCAGTACTTC.

This clonotype was counted at least ten times. The chain couples TRBV4-1 to TRBJ2-7; 7 positions match TRBD1. Germline CDR1 is MGHRA and CDR2 is YSYEKL. CDR3 size: 14 residues. The V gene end was trimmed by 4 bases and the J gene end by 1 base; junction bases not matched to a gene: 4. As DNA, the CDR3 is TGCGCCAGCAGCCCTGGGGACAGATCCTACGAGCAGTACTTC. It yields the protein CASSPGDRSYEQYF.

This clonotype was found many times. The V gene is TRBV19, the J gene TRBJ2-7, with D tentatively TRBD1 (7 bases). Germline lookup yields CDR1 LNHDA and CDR2 SQIVND (reference sequence). Trimming removed 3 bases at V and 3 bases at J, with 21 bases between. This CDR3 has 17 amino acids. CDR3 residues: CASSMKVGGTAYYEQYF. DNA for the CDR3: TGTGCCAGTAGTATGAAGGTAGGAGGGACAGCCTACTACGAGCAGTACTTC.

In this sample, this clonotype turned up many times. V and J are TRBV4-1 and TRBJ2-5; 13 bases are shared with TRBD2. With 4 bases clipped from V and 5 bases from J, the junction kept 10 bases outside the gene matches. The germline V gene encodes CDR1 MGHRA and CDR2 YSYEKL. The CDR3 has 17 residues. The CDR3 DNA follows: TGCGCCAGCAGCCTATCAACTAGCGGGGGGGCTTGGGAGACCCAGTACTTC. It is translated as CASSLSTSGGAWETQYF.

This clonotype was seen many times. The chain uses TRBV7-2 and TRBJ1-1; no clear D gene. Germline V lookup: CDR1 SGHTA, CDR2 FQGNSA. Between the trimmed V and J ends, which lost 4 bases and 1 base, there was a span of 7 bases. The CDR3 runs to 13 residues. The DNA for the CDR3 is TGTGCCAGCAGCTCCGCAGGGAACACTGAAGCTTTCTTT. Protein: CASSSAGNTEAFF.

This clonotype was seen many times. The chain uses TRBV20-1 and TRBJ1-4; tentatively, D is TRBD1 (6 bases). Germline-derived CDR1 and CDR2 are DFQATT and SNEGSKA (reference sequence). The ends were cut back, 3 bases at V and 9 bases at J, with 14 bases in the middle. The CDR3 spans 13 residues. CDR3 loop: CSASVPGTQKLFF. Here the CDR3 DNA reads TGCAGTGCTAGTGTTCCCGGGACACAAAAACTGTTTTTT.

This clonotype came up a few times. The V gene is TRBV5-1, the J gene TRBJ1-1; 11 positions agree with TRBD1. V lost 3 bases, J lost 4 bases, and 5 bases stayed unmatched. The CDR3 contains 15 residues. Germline assignment: CDR1 SGHRS and CDR2 YFSETQ. CDR3 nucleotide sequence: TGCGCCAGCAGCTACCGGGACAGGGGGGGCACTGAAGCTTTCTTT. Translated, it gives CASSYRDRGGTEAFF. Supplemented by reference TRBV5-1 and TRBJ1-1, the full variable domain reads KAGVTQTPRYLIKTRGQQVTLSCSPISGHRSVSWYQQTPGQGLQFLFEYFSETQRNKGNFPGRFSGRQFSNSRSEMNVSTLELGDSALYLCASSYRDRGGTEAFFGQGTRLTVV.

This clonotype was detected ten times or more. This chain joins TRBV19 and TRBJ2-7, with TRBD2 identical over 10 bases. The V segment lost 3 bases and the J segment 5 bases; nucleotides outside the gene matches: 10. Germline-derived CDR1 and CDR2 are LNHDA and SQIVND (reference sequence). The CDR3 consists of 16 residues. CDR3 nucleotide sequence: TGTGCCAGTAGTATTTCACCTAGCGGGGGCTTTAACGAGCAGTACTTC. It translates to CASSISPSGGFNEQYF.

This chain connects TRBV11-1 to TRBJ1-2, with 7 bases that match TRBD1. This CDR3 region has 18 residues. The V segment lost 3 bases and the J segment 2 bases; nucleotides outside the gene matches: 15. The germline gives CDR1 SGHAT, CDR2 FQDESV (reference sequence). The DNA of the CDR3 is TGTGCCAGCAGCTTGTCCCCTGTTGGACAGGAAGGGAACTATGGCTACACCTTC. Its translation: CASSLSPVGQEGNYGYTF.

This clonotype was found many times. The gene calls are TRBV6-5 and TRBJ1-2, with 7 bases aligning to TRBD1. Germline V CDR1 and CDR2: MNHEY, SVGAGI. The CDR3 runs to 14 residues. Trimming removed 5 bases from V and 7 bases from J; junction bases left unmatched: 10. The DNA of the CDR3 is TGTGCCAGCAGTACCACTACAGGGGAAACTGGCTACACCTTC. It encodes CASSTTTGETGYTF.